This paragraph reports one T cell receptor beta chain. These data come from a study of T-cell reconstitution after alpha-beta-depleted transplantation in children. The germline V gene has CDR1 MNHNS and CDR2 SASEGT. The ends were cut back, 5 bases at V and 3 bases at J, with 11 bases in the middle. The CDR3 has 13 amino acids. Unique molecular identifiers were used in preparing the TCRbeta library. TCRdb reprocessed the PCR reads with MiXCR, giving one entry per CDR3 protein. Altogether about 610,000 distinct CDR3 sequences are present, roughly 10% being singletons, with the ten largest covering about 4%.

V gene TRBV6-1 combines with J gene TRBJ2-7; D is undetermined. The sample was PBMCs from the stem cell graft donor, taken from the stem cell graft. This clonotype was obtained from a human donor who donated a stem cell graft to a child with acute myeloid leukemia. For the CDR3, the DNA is TGTGCCAGCAGTCGCGTCCCCGACTACGAGCAGTACTTC. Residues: CASSRVPDYEQYF.